Listed below are T cell receptor beta chains from one sample, sequenced in a study of identical twins. TCRdb recomputed calls from the 5' RACE reads with MiXCR, one row per CDR3 protein. The top ten hold 3% of the sample, which has approximately 590,000 distinct CDR3 sequences, more than 9% seen once. These data also formed part of another study, on yellow fever vaccine responses in identical twins.

Sequencing was carried out using PBMCs. These receptors all stem from a woman aged 18-29 years in good health. Both conserved end residues are part of each CDR3. Fields, in order: D gene, clone size, V gene, J gene, CDR3 protein, CDR3 DNA. A D gene is named only where the DNA matches it firmly. Size tells how often a clone was seen (once, few, many) or the class of an expanded clone, and some rows leave it out.

D: NA; size: NA; V: TRBV6-6; J: TRBJ2-7; CDR3: CASRAGSTYEQYF; DNA: TGTGCCAGCAGGGCCGGGTCGACCTACGAGCAGTACTTC
D: NA; size: few; V: TRBV21-1; J: TRBJ2-7; CDR3: CASSPCRQIGEQYF; DNA: TGTGCCAGCAGCCCGTGTAGACAGATTGGCGAGCAGTACTTC
D: NA; size: NA; V: TRBV5-1; J: TRBJ1-2; CDR3: CASSLMTSGLHYGYTF; DNA: TGCGCCAGCAGCTTGATGACTTCGGGACTCCACTATGGCTACACCTTC
D: NA; size: NA; V: TRBV5-1; J: TRBJ2-1; CDR3: CASAAGYGNEQFF; DNA: TGCGCCAGCGCCGCAGGGTACGGGAATGAGCAGTTCTTC
D: TRBD1; size: NA; V: TRBV12-3/TRBV12-4; J: TRBJ2-6; CDR3: CASSLTTGTGSSGANVLTF; DNA: TGTGCCAGCAGTCTAACGACCGGGACAGGAAGCTCTGGGGCCAACGTCCTGACTTTC
D: TRBD1; size: NA; V: TRBV7-2; J: TRBJ1-1; CDR3: CASSYLGQLNTEAFF; DNA: TGTGCCAGCAGCTATTTGGGACAGTTGAACACTGAAGCTTTCTTT
D: NA; size: few; V: TRBV2; J: TRBJ2-7; CDR3: CASSVEQEPSYEQYF; DNA: TGTGCCAGCAGTGTGGAGCAGGAACCATCCTACGAGCAGTACTTC
D: NA; size: many; V: TRBV7-9; J: TRBJ1-4; CDR3: CASSPAGLRGEKLFF; DNA: TGTGCCAGCAGCCCAGCAGGACTGAGGGGTGAAAAACTGTTTTTT
D: NA; size: NA; V: TRBV9; J: TRBJ2-1; CDR3: CASSVDKASVGNEQFF; DNA: TGTGCCAGCAGCGTAGATAAAGCCTCTGTCGGCAATGAGCAGTTCTTC
D: NA; size: NA; V: TRBV29-1; J: TRBJ2-5; CDR3: CSAIWETQYF; DNA: TGCAGCGCCATCTGGGAGACCCAGTACTTC
D: NA; size: many; V: TRBV5-1; J: TRBJ1-1; CDR3: CASSLTVTGEAFF; DNA: TGCGCCAGCAGCTTGACAGTTACCGGCGAAGCTTTCTTT
D: TRBD2; size: few; V: TRBV7-2; J: TRBJ2-1; CDR3: CASSLASGGAYNEQFF; DNA: TGTGCCAGCAGCTTGGCCAGCGGGGGGGCCTACAATGAGCAGTTCTTC
D: NA; size: few; V: TRBV7-2; J: TRBJ1-2; CDR3: CASSSDAGYGYTF; DNA: TGTGCCAGCAGCTCCGATGCGGGGTACGGCTACACCTTC
D: NA; size: few; V: TRBV14; J: TRBJ1-6; CDR3: CASSQDPQGGNSPLHF; DNA: TGTGCCAGCAGCCAAGACCCCCAGGGAGGGAATTCACCCCTCCACTTT
D: NA; size: NA; V: TRBV7-2; J: TRBJ1-4; CDR3: CASSITMLNEKLFF; DNA: TGTGCCAGCAGCATCACTATGCTTAATGAAAAACTGTTTTTT
D: TRBD2; size: NA; V: TRBV20-1; J: TRBJ2-2; CDR3: CSARPILATSGRSGVRTGELFF; DNA: TGCAGTGCTAGACCCATACTAGCGACTAGCGGGAGAAGCGGGGTTAGGACCGGGGAGCTGTTTTTT
D: NA; size: NA; V: TRBV11-2; J: TRBJ2-7; CDR3: CASSTGPQTSYEQYF; DNA: TGTGCCAGCAGCACCGGGCCACAGACTTCCTACGAGCAGTACTTC
D: NA; size: few; V: TRBV6-2/TRBV6-3; J: TRBJ2-1; CDR3: CASSPWGGASNEQFF; DNA: TGTGCCAGCAGCCCGTGGGGGGGGGCGAGTAATGAGCAGTTCTTC
D: TRBD1; size: NA; V: TRBV9; J: TRBJ2-1; CDR3: CASSLPAAGQGFFNEQFF; DNA: TGTGCCAGCAGCCTACCCGCAGCGGGACAGGGGTTCTTCAATGAGCAGTTCTTC
D: NA; size: many; V: TRBV29-1; J: TRBJ2-7; CDR3: CSVKNYRSSYEQYF; DNA: TGCAGCGTTAAAAATTACCGGAGCTCCTACGAGCAGTACTTC
D: NA; size: NA; V: TRBV29-1; J: TRBJ2-1; CDR3: CSVGKLSYNEQFF; DNA: TGCAGCGTTGGTAAGCTCTCCTACAATGAGCAGTTCTTC
D: TRBD1; size: few; V: TRBV3-1; J: TRBJ2-1; CDR3: CASSQGLQGFEQFF; DNA: TGTGCCAGCAGCCAAGGATTACAGGGGTTTGAGCAGTTCTTC
D: TRBD2; size: many; V: TRBV29-1; J: TRBJ2-1; CDR3: CSVYSVGTSWVDEQFF; DNA: TGCAGCGTTTACTCCGTTGGGACTAGCTGGGTAGATGAGCAGTTCTTC
D: NA; size: many; V: TRBV12-3/TRBV12-4; J: TRBJ2-5; CDR3: CASSFGQQIEAQYF; DNA: TGTGCCAGCAGTTTTGGGCAGCAGATAGAGGCCCAGTACTTC
D: NA; size: many; V: TRBV12-3/TRBV12-4; J: TRBJ1-2; CDR3: CASSLINYGYTF; DNA: TGTGCCAGCAGTTTAATTAACTATGGCTACACCTTC
D: TRBD1; size: few; V: TRBV5-1; J: TRBJ2-5; CDR3: CASSPGTGGPRETQYF; DNA: TGCGCCAGCAGCCCCGGGACAGGGGGACCAAGGGAGACCCAGTACTTC
D: NA; size: few; V: TRBV7-9; J: TRBJ1-2; CDR3: CASSSWTENYGYTF; DNA: TGTGCCAGCAGCTCATGGACGGAGAACTATGGCTACACCTTC
D: TRBD1; size: few; V: TRBV28; J: TRBJ2-3; CDR3: CASRTGQGYTDTQYF; DNA: TGTGCCAGCAGGACCGGACAGGGCTACACAGATACGCAGTATTTT
D: NA; size: many; V: TRBV6-2/TRBV6-3; J: TRBJ2-5; CDR3: CASSYSSSGAETQYF; DNA: TGTGCCAGCAGTTATTCGTCGTCAGGGGCGGAGACCCAGTACTTC
D: NA; size: few; V: TRBV10-3; J: TRBJ2-1; CDR3: CAISESAGGPFNEQFF; DNA: TGTGCCATCAGTGAGTCCGCCGGGGGGCCTTTCAATGAGCAGTTCTTC
D: NA; size: few; V: TRBV18; J: TRBJ2-7; CDR3: CASSLKDSHEQYF; DNA: TGTGCCAGCTCACTAAAGGACAGCCACGAGCAGTACTTC
D: TRBD2; size: NA; V: TRBV6-2/TRBV6-3; J: TRBJ2-3; CDR3: CASSSVPGLAVTDTQYF; DNA: TGTGCCAGCAGTTCCGTCCCGGGACTAGCGGTCACAGATACGCAGTATTTT
D: TRBD2; size: NA; V: TRBV9; J: TRBJ2-4; CDR3: CASSLRTSGRGNIQYF; DNA: TGTGCCAGCAGCCTTAGGACTAGCGGGAGAGGAAACATTCAGTACTTC
D: NA; size: NA; V: TRBV5-1; J: TRBJ2-6; CDR3: CASSLIPDTSSGANVLTF; DNA: TGCGCCAGCAGCTTGATACCGGACACCTCCTCTGGGGCCAACGTCCTGACTTTC
D: TRBD1; size: NA; V: TRBV7-9; J: TRBJ2-7; CDR3: CASSTPGGSEQYF; DNA: TGTGCCAGCAGCACCCCAGGGGGAAGCGAGCAGTACTTC
D: NA; size: few; V: TRBV12-3/TRBV12-4; J: TRBJ2-5; CDR3: CASSGRLAQETQYF; DNA: TGTGCCAGCAGTGGGCGGTTAGCGCAAGAGACCCAGTACTTC
D: NA; size: few; V: TRBV5-6; J: TRBJ2-1; CDR3: CASSQLHSGAFNEQFF; DNA: TGTGCCAGCAGCCAACTACATAGTGGGGCTTTCAATGAGCAGTTCTTC
D: TRBD2; size: few; V: TRBV7-6; J: TRBJ2-7; CDR3: CASSLTSGGASSYEQYF; DNA: TGTGCCAGCAGCTTAACTAGCGGGGGCGCCAGCTCCTACGAGCAGTACTTC
D: NA; size: many; V: TRBV5-1; J: TRBJ2-3; CDR3: CASSLFSDTQYF; DNA: TGCGCCAGCAGCTTGTTCTCAGATACGCAGTATTTT
D: TRBD1; size: few; V: TRBV28; J: TRBJ1-2; CDR3: CASRQTGNYGYTF; DNA: TGTGCCAGCAGACAGACAGGGAACTATGGCTACACCTTC